The sequence of this TCR beta chain was determined in a study of T cells after yellow fever vaccination. Study-wide points: Most primary-vaccination clones recurred post-booster (around 95% CD4, 85% to 90% CD8). FACS-sorted repertoires could contain abundant clonotypes contaminating from the bulk population. The secondary T-cell response peaked on day 5, not day 15, but was weaker.

Germline V gene lookup returns CDR1 MNHNS and CDR2 SASEGT. The CDR3 spans 16 residues. V lost 5 bases, J lost 2 bases, and 8 bases stayed unmatched. This clonotype was detected a few times. No antigen is known for it. They built TCR cDNA with 5'RACE template switching, a step that put in a universal primer site and UMIs. TCRdb called the 5' RACE reads again in MiXCR, with one record for every CDR3 protein. The table includes 620,000 or so distinct CDR3 sequences, around a sixth detected once. The chain combines TRBV6-1 with TRBJ2-1; 8 bases map to TRBD2. This clonotype was obtained from a man younger than 35 who received the YFV17D yellow fever vaccine. The sample in question was PBMCs, obtained roughly 5 days after the first yellow fever vaccination. CDR3 coding DNA: TGTGCCAGCAGTCGGGAGGGGGGGGGCCCCTACAATGAGCAGTTCTTC. Translating gives CASSREGGGPYNEQFF.